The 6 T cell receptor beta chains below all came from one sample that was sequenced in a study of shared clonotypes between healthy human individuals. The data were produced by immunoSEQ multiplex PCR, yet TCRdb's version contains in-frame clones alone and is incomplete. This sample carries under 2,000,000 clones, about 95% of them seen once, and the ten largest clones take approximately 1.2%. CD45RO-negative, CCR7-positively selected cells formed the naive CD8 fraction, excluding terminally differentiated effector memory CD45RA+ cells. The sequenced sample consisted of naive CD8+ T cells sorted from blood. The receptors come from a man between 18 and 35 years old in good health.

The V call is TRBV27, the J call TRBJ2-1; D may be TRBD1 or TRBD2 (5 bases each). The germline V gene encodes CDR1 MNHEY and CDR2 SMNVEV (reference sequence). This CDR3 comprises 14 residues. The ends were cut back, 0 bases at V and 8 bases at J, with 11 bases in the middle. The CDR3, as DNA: TGTGCCAGCAGTTTATCTGCAGGGAGCGATGAGCAGTTCTTC. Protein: CASSLSAGSDEQFF.

The CDR3, as DNA: TGTGCCAGCAGCTTGTTAGGGGGCGCCGACTTCTATGGCTACACCTTC. It is translated as CASSLLGGADFYGYTF. The chain employs TRBV5-6 and TRBJ1-2; 7 nucleotides align to TRBD1. The V and J ends lost 1 base and 4 bases, in that order; junction bases with no gene match: 10. Germline V gene sequence: CDR1 SGHDT, CDR2 YYEEEE. The length of the CDR3 is 16 residues.

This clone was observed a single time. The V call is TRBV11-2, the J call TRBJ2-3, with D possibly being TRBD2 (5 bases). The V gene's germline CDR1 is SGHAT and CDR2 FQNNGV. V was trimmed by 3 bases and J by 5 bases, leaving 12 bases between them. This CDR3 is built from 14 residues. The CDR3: CASSLGYGEDTQYF. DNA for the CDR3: TGTGCCAGCAGCTTGGGGTACGGGGAAGATACGCAGTATTTT.

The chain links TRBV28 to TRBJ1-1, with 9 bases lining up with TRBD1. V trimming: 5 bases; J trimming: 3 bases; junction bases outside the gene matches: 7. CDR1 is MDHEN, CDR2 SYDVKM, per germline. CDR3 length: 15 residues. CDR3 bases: TGTGCCAGCAGTATCACACAGGGGGCAGACACTGAAGCTTTCTTT. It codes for CASSITQGADTEAFF.

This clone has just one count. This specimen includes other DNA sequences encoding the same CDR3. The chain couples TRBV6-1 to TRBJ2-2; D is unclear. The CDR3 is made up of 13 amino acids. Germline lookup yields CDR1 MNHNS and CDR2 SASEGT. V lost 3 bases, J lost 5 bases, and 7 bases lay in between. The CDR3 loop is CASSEGRTGELFF. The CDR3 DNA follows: TGTGCCAGCAGTGAGGGTAGAACCGGGGAGCTGTTTTTT.

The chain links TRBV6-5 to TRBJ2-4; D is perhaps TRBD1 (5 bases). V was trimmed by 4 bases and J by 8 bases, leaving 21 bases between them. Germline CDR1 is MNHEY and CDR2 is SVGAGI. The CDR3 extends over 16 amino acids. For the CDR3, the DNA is TGTGCCAGCAGTTCCATATTCTCCAGGGAAAGGGACATTCAGTACTTC. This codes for CASSSIFSRERDIQYF.